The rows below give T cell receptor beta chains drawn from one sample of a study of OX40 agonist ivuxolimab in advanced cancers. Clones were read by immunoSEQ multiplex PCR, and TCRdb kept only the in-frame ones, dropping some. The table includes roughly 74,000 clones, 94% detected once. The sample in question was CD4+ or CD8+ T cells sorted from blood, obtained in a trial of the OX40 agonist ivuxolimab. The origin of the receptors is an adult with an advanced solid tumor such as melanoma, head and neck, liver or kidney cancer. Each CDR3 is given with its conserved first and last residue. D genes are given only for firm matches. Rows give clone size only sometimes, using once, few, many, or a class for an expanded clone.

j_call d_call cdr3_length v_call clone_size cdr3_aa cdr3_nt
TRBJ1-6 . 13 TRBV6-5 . CASSPGGPSPLHF TGTGCCAGCAGTCCCGGGGGCCCTTCACCCCTCCACTTT
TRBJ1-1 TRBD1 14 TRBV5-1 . CASSFRDRGTEAFF TGCGCCAGCAGCTTCCGGGACAGGGGGACTGAAGCTTTCTTT
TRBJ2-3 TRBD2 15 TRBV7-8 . CASSLSGGVTDTQYF TGTGCCAGCAGCCTATCCGGGGGGGTCACAGATACGCAGTATTTT
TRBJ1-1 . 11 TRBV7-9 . CASSPGREAFF TGTGCCAGCAGCCCAGGGCGCGAAGCTTTCTTT
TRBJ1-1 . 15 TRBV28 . CASSSPLDRVTEAFF TGTGCCAGCAGCTCCCCGTTGGACAGAGTCACTGAAGCTTTCTTT
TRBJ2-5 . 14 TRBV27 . CASSLSGGLATQYF TGTGCCAGCAGTTTATCGGGGGGATTGGCGACCCAGTACTTC
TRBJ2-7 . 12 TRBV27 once CASSLLGNEQYF TGTGCCAGCAGTTTATTGGGGAACGAGCAGTACTTC
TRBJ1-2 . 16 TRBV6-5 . CASSYGEYGGDNGYTF TGTGCCAGCAGTTACGGGGAGTACGGGGGCGATAATGGCTACACCTTC
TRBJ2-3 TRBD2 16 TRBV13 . CASSTRTSGSPDTQYF TGTGCCAGCAGCACCCGGACTAGCGGTAGTCCCGATACGCAGTATTTT
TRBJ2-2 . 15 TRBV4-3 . CASSQGGVNTGELFF TGCGCCAGCAGCCAAGGAGGGGTCAACACCGGGGAGCTGTTTTTT
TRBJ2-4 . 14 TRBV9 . CASSVVGAKNIQYF TGTGCCAGCAGCGTAGTGGGAGCCAAAAACATTCAGTACTTC
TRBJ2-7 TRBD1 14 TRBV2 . CASRPGQGAYEQYF TGTGCCAGCAGACCGGGACAGGGCGCCTACGAGCAGTACTTC
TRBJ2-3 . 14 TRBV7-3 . CASSFTGGTDTQYF TGTGCCAGCAGCTTCACTGGGGGCACAGATACGCAGTATTTT
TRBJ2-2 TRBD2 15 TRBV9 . CASSPGTSGTGELFF TGTGCCAGCAGCCCCGGGACTAGCGGGACCGGGGAGCTGTTTTTT
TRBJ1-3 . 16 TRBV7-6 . CASSSYYRELGNTIYF TGTGCCAGCAGCTCATACTACAGGGAGCTTGGAAACACCATATATTTT
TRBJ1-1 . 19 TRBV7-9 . CASSSPRTGRGELNTEAFF TGTGCCAGCAGCTCCCCACGCACAGGGAGAGGGGAATTGAACACTGAAGCTTTCTTT
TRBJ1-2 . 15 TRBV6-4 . CASSDSNWAGTGYTF TGTGCCAGCAGTGACTCTAATTGGGCAGGTACTGGCTACACCTTC
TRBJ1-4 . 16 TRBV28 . CASSLRQFHPGEKLFF TGTGCCAGCAGTTTAAGGCAGTTCCACCCTGGTGAAAAACTGTTTTTT